Below, one T cell receptor (beta chain) is given with its context. The entry originates in a study of blood T cell repertoires in COVID-19. Across the whole study: COVID-19 samples collected from the United States, Italy and Spain covered acute and convalescent phases. T cells, B-cell-depleted T cells, or PBMCs provided the cDNA or gDNA that served as material.

Original processing methods: Reference gene primer amplification in the assay estimated nucleated cell counts. This table comes from immunoSEQ multiplex PCR, and its TCRdb copy is limited to in-frame clones, with some not included. V and J calls and clone size are as listed in that table; D and trimming were resolved from the DNA. Altogether about 170,000 clones are present, approximately 84% being singletons, with the ten largest covering about 8%. This TCR was recovered from a man in his forties who had recovered from COVID-19. Sequenced material: peripheral blood.

For the CDR3, the DNA is TGTGCCACCAGTCCCGGGTATGAGCAGTTCTTC. Amino acid sequence: CATSPGYEQFF. The rearrangement links TRBV24-1 to TRBJ2-1; no clear D gene. CDR1 is KGHDR, CDR2 SFDVKD, per germline. The CDR3 consists of 11 residues. Trimming cost V 6 bases and J 8 bases, with 7 bases left between them.